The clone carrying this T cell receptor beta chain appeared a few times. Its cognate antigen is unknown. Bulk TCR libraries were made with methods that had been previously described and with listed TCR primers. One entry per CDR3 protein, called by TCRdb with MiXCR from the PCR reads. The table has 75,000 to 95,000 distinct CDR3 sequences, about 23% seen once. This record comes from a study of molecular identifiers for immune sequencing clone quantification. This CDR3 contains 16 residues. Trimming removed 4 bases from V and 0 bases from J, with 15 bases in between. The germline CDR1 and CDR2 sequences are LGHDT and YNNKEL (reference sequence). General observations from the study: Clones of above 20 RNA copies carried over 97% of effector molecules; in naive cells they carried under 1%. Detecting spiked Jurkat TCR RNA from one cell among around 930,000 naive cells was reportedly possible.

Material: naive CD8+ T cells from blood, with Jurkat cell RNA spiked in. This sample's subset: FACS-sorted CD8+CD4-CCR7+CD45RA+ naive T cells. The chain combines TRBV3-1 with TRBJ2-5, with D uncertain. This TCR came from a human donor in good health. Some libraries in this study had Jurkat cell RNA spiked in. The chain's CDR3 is CASSLLTVGNQETQYF. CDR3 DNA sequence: TGTGCCAGCAGCCTATTGACGGTAGGGAACCAAGAGACCCAGTACTTC.